This TCR beta chain was profiled in a study of Graves' ophthalmopathy and Graves' hyperthyroidism. The authors amplified TCR beta CDR3 regions from RNA transcripts. Second-round multiplex PCR came after a first-round RT-PCR that employed HTBI primers. TCRdb re-called the multiplex PCR reads through MiXCR, storing one row per CDR3 protein. Of about 400,000 distinct CDR3 sequences in the sample, approximately 20% were seen once. Many counts were recorded for this clonotype. CDR3 size: 16 residues. From germline, CDR1 is SGHKS and CDR2 YYEKEE (reference sequence). Trimming at V came to 0 bases and at J to 6 bases, leaving 5 bases not matched to a gene.

This sequence joins TRBV5-5 and TRBJ2-7; TRBD2 matches at 14 bases. The sequencing sample was made of peripheral blood. This clonotype was obtained from a woman between 18 and 30 years old with Graves' ophthalmopathy. CDR3 region: CASSLGLGLAGGEQYF. CDR3 sequence (DNA): TGTGCCAGCAGCTTGGGTCTCGGACTAGCGGGAGGCGAGCAGTACTTC.